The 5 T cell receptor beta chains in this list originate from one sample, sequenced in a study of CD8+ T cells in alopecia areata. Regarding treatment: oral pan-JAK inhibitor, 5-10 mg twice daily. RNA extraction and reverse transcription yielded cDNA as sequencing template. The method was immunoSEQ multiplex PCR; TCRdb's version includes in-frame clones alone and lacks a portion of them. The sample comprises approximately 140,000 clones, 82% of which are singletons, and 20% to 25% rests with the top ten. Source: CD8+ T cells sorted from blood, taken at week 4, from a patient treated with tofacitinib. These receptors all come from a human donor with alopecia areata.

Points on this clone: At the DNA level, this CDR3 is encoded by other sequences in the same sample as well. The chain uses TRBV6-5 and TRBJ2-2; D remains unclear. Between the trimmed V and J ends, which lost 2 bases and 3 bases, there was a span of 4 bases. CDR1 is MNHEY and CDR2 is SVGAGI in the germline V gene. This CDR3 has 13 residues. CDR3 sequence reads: CASSYRDTGELFF. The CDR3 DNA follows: TGTGCCAGCAGTTACAGGGACACCGGGGAGCTGTTTTTT.

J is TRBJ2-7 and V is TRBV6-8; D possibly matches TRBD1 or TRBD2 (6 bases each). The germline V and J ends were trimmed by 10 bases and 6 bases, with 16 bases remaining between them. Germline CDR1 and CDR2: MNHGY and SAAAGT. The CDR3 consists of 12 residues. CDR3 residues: CATERGRGEQYF. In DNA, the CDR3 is TGTGCCACCGAACGGGGGCGAGGCGAGCAGTACTTC.

As DNA, the CDR3 is TGTGCCAGCAGGTCCACAGATACGCAGTATTTT. This translates into CASRSTDTQYF. This rearrangement joins TRBV6-5 to TRBJ2-3; D remains ambiguous. The germline CDR1 and CDR2 sequences are MNHEY and SVGAGI. The CDR3 consists of 11 residues. V was clipped by 6 bases and J by 2 bases, with 3 bases between them.

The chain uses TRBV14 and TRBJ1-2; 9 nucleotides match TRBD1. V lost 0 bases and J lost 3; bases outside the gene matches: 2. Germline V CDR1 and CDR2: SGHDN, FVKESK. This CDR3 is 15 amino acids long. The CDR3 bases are TGTGCCAGCAGCCAAGAAACAGGGGGCTACTATGGCTACACCTTC. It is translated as CASSQETGGYYGYTF.

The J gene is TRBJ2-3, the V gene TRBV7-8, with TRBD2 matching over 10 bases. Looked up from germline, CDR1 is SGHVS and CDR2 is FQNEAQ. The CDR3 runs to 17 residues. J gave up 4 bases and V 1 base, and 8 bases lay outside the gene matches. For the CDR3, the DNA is TGTGCCAGCAGCTTAGGCCAAGCGGGGGGGTATTCAGATACGCAGTATTTT. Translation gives CASSLGQAGGYSDTQYF.